The rows below give T cell receptor beta chains drawn from one sample of a study of low-dose radiotherapy and immunotherapy resistance in tumors. Each CDR3 protein gets one entry after TCRdb re-called the reads with MiXCR. This table holds 40,000 to 65,000 distinct CDR3 sequences, around 34% found once. This sample comprised PBMCs, obtained after low-dose radiotherapy plus immunotherapy. Receptor source: a male donor with rectosigmoid adenocarcinoma. Each CDR3 is given with its conserved first and last residue. Fields, in order: V gene, CDR3 protein.

TRBV3-1 CASSQDQWGSGANVLTF
TRBV29-1 CSVEMGSRQGGYTF
TRBV2 CASRRDTNTEAFF
TRBV5-5 CASSLDPTSGGYEQYF
TRBV2 CASSARTGAGQETQYF
TRBV15 CATSPGGLSTVAQYF
TRBV6-2/TRBV6-3 CASSELRGIGQYF
TRBV19 CASSSVAGTYEQYF
TRBV27 CASRLAGQSSYYEQFF
TRBV21-1 CASSKALGSGGDQPQHF
TRBV12-5 CASGRTVNTEAFF
TRBV9 CASSGAGLRGYTF
TRBV19 CASSPQGTEAFF
TRBV28 CASRNVASGVQETQYF
TRBV3-1 CASSQEIGGQFF
TRBV6-6 CASSPISGLGGAFF
TRBV4-3 CASSLTRGTSYEQYF
TRBV28 CATGGAEVEKLFF
TRBV6-2/TRBV6-3 CASSRWDGNTEAFF
TRBV5-1 CASSLSSRQAGEKLFF
TRBV12-3/TRBV12-4 CASSFKGAWNSPLHF
TRBV5-2 CASSVGQENEQFF
TRBV19 CASSLTGLAGGRSYNEQFF
TRBV28 CASSFGQSNEKLFF
TRBV21-1 CASSTPKEDPWGGQPQHF
TRBV3-1 CASSQPGVDGGSYNEQFF
TRBV12-3/TRBV12-4 CASSPLAGRTDTQYF
TRBV5-4 CASSLPGAHVETQYF
TRBV12-3/TRBV12-4 CASSLGPGSNQPQHF
TRBV29-1 CSASKATGSKSSYEQYF
TRBV6-5 CASSSFGLPADTQYF
TRBV9 CASSVAGGRSSYEQYF
TRBV11-2 CASSLGLSNTDTQYF
TRBV27 CASGPGTGAYEQYF
TRBV7-9 CASGDRRNQETQYF
TRBV5-6 CASSLRRLETQYF
TRBV11-2 CASSSRTGPYEQYF
TRBV7-2 CASSLVGPGQGAYNEQFF